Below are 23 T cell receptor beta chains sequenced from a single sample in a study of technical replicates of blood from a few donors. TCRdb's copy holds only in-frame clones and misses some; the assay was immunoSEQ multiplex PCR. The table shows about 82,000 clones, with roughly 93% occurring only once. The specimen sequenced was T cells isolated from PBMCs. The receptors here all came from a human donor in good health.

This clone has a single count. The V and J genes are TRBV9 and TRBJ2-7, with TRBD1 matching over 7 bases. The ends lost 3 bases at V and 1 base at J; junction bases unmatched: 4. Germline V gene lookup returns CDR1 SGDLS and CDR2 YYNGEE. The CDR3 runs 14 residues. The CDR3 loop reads CASSEGARSYEQYF. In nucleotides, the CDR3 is TGTGCCAGCAGCGAGGGGGCAAGGTCCTACGAGCAGTACTTC.

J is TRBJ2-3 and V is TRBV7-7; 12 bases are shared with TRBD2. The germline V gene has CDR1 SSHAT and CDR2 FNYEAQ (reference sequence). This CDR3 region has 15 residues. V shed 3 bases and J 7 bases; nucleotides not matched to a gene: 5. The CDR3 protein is CASSLTSGSRHTQYF. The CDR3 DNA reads TGTGCCAGCAGCTTGACTAGCGGGAGTAGACATACGCAGTATTTT.

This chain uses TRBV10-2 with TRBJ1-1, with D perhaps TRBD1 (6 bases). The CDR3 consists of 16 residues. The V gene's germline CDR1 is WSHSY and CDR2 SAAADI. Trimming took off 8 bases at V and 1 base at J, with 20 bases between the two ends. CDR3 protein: CASVGGYAPRNTEAFF. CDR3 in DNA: TGCGCCAGCGTTGGGGGCTACGCTCCCAGGAACACTGAAGCTTTCTTT.

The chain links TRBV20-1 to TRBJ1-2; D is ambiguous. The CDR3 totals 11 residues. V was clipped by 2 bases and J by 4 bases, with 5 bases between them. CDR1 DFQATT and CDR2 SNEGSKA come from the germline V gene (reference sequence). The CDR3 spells CSARSVYGYTF. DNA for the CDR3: TGCAGTGCTAGATCAGTCTATGGCTACACCTTC.

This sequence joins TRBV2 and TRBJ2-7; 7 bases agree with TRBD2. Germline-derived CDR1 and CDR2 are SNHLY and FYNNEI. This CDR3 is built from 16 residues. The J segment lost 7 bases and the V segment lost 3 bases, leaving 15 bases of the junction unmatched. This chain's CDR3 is CASSDSRGQAGREQYF. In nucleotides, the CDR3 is TGTGCCAGCAGTGATAGTCGTGGGCAGGCCGGGAGGGAGCAGTACTTC.

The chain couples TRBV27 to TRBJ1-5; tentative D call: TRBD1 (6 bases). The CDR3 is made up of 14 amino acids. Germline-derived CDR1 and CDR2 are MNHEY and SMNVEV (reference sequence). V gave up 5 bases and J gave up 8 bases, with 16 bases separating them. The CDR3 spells CASSPTGSDEPQHF. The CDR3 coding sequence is TGTGCCAGCAGTCCTACAGGGTCAGATGAGCCCCAGCATTTT.

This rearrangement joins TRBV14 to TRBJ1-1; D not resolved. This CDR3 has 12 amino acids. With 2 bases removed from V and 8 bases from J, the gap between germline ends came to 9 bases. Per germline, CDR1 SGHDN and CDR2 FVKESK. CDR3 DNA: TGTGCCAGCAGCCAAACATGGCAGGAAGCTTTCTTT. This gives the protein CASSQTWQEAFF.

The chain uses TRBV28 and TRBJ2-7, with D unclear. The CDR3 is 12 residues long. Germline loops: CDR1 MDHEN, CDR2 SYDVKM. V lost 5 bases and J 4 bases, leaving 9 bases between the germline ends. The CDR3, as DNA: TGTGCCAGCAGTCCCTCTGTTTACGAGCAGTACTTC. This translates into CASSPSVYEQYF.

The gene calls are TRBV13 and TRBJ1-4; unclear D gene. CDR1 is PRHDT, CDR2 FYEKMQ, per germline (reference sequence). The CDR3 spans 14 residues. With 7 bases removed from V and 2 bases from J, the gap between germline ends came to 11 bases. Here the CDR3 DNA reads TGTGCCAGCAACGTAGGCCGGACTAATGAAAAACTGTTTTTT. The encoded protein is CASNVGRTNEKLFF.

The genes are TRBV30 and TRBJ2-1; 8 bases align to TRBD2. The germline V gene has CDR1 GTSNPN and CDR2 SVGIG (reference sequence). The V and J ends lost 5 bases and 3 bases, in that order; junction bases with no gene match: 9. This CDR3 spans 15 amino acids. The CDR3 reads CAWVLSGSNYNEQFF. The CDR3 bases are TGTGCCTGGGTCCTCAGCGGGAGTAACTACAATGAGCAGTTCTTC.

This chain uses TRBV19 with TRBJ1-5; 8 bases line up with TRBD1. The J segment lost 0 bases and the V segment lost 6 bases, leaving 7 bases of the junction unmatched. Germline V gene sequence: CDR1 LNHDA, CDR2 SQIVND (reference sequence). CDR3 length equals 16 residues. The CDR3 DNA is TGTGCCAGTAGGCTAACAGGGGGGAGTAGCAATCAGCCCCAGCATTTT. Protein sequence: CASRLTGGSSNQPQHF.

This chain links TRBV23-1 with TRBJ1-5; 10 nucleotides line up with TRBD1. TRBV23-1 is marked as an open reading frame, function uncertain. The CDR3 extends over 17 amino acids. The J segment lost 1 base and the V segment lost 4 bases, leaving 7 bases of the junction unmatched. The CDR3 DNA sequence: TGCGCCAGCAGTCTAGGGCAGGGACAGGGGAGCAATCAGCCCCAGCATTTT. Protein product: CASSLGQGQGSNQPQHF.

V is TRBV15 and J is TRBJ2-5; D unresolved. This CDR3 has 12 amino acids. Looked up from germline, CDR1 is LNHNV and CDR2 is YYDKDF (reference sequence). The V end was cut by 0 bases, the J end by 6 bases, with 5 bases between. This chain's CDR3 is CATSRDSKTQYF. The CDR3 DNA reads TGTGCCACCAGCAGAGATAGCAAGACCCAGTACTTC.

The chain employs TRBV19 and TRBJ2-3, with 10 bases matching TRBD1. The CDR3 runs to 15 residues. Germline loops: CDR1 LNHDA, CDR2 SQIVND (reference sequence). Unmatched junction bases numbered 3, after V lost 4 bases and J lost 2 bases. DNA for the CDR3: TGTGCCAGTAGTAGGGGACAGGGGTACACAGATACGCAGTATTTT. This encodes CASSRGQGYTDTQYF. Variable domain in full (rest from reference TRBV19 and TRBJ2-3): DGGITQSPKYLFRKEGQNVTLSCEQNLNHDAMYWYRQDPGQGLRLIYYSQIVNDFQKGDIAEGYSVSREKKESFPLTVTSAQKNPTAFYLCASSRGQGYTDTQYFGPGTRLTVL.

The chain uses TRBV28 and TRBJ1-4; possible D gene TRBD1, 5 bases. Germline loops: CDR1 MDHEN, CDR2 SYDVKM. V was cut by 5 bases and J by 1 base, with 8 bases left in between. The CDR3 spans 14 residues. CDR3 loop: CASSLTGTNEKLFF. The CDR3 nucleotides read TGTGCCAGCAGTCTTACAGGAACTAATGAAAAACTGTTTTTT.

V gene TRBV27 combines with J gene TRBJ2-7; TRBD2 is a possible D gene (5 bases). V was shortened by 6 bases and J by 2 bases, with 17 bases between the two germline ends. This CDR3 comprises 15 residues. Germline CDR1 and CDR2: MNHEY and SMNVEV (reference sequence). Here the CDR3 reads CASSPLRDTTYEQYF. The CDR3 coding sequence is TGTGCCAGCAGCCCTCTCCGGGATACAACCTACGAGCAGTACTTC.

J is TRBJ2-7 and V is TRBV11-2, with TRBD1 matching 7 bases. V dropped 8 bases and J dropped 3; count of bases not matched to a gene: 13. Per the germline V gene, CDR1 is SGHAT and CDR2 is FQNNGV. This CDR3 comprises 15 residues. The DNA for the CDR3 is TGTGCCAGCGGCCACAAAGGGGGCACACACTACGAGCAGTACTTC. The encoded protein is CASGHKGGTHYEQYF. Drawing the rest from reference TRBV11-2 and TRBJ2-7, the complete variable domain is EAGVAQSPRYKIIEKRQSVAFWCNPISGHATLYWYQQILGQGPKLLIQFQNNGVVDDSQLPKDRFSAERLKGVDSTLKIQPAKLEDSAVYLCASGHKGGTHYEQYFGPGTRLTVT.

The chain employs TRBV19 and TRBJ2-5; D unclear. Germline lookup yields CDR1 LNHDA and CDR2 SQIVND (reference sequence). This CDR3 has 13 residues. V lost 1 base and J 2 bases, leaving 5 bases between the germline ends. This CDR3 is CASSIGGQETQYF. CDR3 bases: TGTGCCAGTAGTATAGGAGGTCAAGAGACCCAGTACTTC.

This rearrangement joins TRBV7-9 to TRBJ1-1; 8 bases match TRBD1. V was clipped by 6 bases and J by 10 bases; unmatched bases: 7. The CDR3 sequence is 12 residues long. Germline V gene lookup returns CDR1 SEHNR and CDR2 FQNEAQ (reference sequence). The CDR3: CASRAGGPGAFF. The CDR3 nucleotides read TGTGCCAGCAGGGCAGGGGGCCCTGGAGCTTTCTTT.

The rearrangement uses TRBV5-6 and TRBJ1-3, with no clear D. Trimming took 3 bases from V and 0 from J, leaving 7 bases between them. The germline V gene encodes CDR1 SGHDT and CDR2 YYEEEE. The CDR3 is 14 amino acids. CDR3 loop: CASSSGISGNTIYF. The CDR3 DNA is TGTGCCAGCAGCTCCGGGATCTCTGGAAACACCATATATTTT.

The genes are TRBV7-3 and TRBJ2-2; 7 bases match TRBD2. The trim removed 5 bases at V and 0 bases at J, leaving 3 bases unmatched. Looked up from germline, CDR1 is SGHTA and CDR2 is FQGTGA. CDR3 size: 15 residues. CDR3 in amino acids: CASSPGLANTGELFF. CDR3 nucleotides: TGTGCCAGCAGCCCAGGACTAGCGAACACCGGGGAGCTGTTTTTT.

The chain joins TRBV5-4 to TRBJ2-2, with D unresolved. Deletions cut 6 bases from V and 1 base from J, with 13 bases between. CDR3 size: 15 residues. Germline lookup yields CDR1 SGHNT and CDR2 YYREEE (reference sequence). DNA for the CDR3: TGTGCCAGCACCCCCGATTGGAGGAACACCGGGGAGCTGTTTTTT. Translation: CASTPDWRNTGELFF.

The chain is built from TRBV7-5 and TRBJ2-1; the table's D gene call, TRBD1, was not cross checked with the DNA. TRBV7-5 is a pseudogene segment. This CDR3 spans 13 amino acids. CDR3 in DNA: TGTGTCAGAAGGACAGCCACCTACAATGAGCAGTTCTTC. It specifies CVRRTATYNEQFF.